This T cell receptor beta chain was retrieved from a study of vaccination and CD4 T cells after COVID-19 (dated by TCRdb to 2021 to 2024). For the wider study: Convalescent patients had a positive SARS-CoV-2 result on nasal swab PCR, and of these patients, fewer than ten had mild disease and one had severe disease. The cultures were stimulated with overlapping spike peptide pools from SARS-CoV-2 and from the common cold coronaviruses HCoV-NL63, HCoV-OC43 and HCoV-229E. The time from the second vaccine dose to post-vaccine blood sampling had a median of approximately 72 days and ranged from roughly 13 to 241 days. The spike-specific CD4+ TCR repertoire was compared before and after mRNA vaccination in approximately 9 COVID-19 convalescent patients and 4 infection-naive healthy vaccine recipients. Post-COVID blood samples from convalescent patients were collected a median of approximately 100 days after diagnosis, with a range of roughly 35 to 170 days. As controls, cultures received a CEFX viral epitope pool (the positive control), an HIV-1 Nef peptide pool (the negative control), or no peptide at all. The convalescent cohort comprised six males and four females, including two Hispanic individuals, seven Caucasians, two Asians and one multiracial person. Two doses of either the Pfizer-BioNTech BNT162b2 vaccine (n=8) or the Moderna mRNA-1273 vaccine (n=2) were administered to participants.

To prepare the library, PCR was applied. TCR sequencing of DNA from cultured CD4+ T cells used the Oncomine TCR Beta short-read assay at the Johns Hopkins FTIC core. The QIAamp micro DNA kit was used to extract genomic DNA from the cultured CD4+ T cells. Oncomine TCR Beta libraries made from cultured CD4+ T cells were pooled using unique dual indexes and sequenced on an Illumina iSeq 100. The study's own analysis went as follows. Non-productive sequences were filtered out, and CDR3s that did not start with C, did not end with F or W, or were shorter than 7 amino acids were discarded. Antigen-specific clonotypes were identified with the MANAFEST web application by comparing peptide-stimulated wells with reference and other culture wells. For a clone to be called positive, the clone needed an FDR below 0.05, an odds ratio above 5, and a productive frequency above 0.1% in at least two of three replicate wells. A clonotype was classed as cross-reactive if the clonotype showed significant expansion both in SARS-CoV-2 spike wells and in at least one common cold coronavirus spike condition. CDR3 homology was assessed with Levenshtein distances (stringdist) and unrooted phylogenetic trees (ape) in R version 3.6.1. Clones were called with MiXCR by TCRdb after fastp trimmed the public reads at Q25, and only in-frame beta chains were retained. CDR3 protein sequences are deduplicated, and each keeps its most common genes and DNA. For this entry, the V and J calls and clone size follow TCRdb and not the study's own pipeline. For this sample the table gives about 12,000 distinct CDR3 sequences, of which roughly 43% were detected only once. The ten largest clones capture around a fifth of the sample.

The intended sense of this specimen's treatment or condition label: approximately nine-day PBMC culture with coronavirus spike peptide pools or control peptides (ViraFEST assay). The ViraFEST assay was used in the study, in which antigen-specific T cells were expanded with peptide pools and expanded clonotypes were subsequently identified by TCR sequencing. The convalescent patients' positive SARS-CoV-2 PCR tests were from March to December 2020, which was before the Alpha, Beta and Delta variants emerged in the United States. Each well held 2.2 million or so PBMCs cultured in IMDM containing approximately 5% human AB serum and around 10 IU/ml IL-2, with 10 ug/ml peptide pools added. On days 3 and 7, half of the culture medium was replaced with fresh IL-2-containing medium. Once the cells had been in culture for over 9 days, the EasySep CD4+ T cell isolation kit was used to isolate CD4+ T cells by negative selection. Ficoll-Paque Plus gradient centrifugation was used to isolate PBMCs from whole blood, and the isolated PBMCs were then either used fresh or cryopreserved at -140C. Each culture condition was generally run in triplicate wells.

General study outcomes and caveats: Only a relatively small number of convalescent patients were included in the study, and early timepoints following natural infection were not analyzed. Among convalescent patients, a median approximately 88% of the SARS-CoV-2-reactive clones seen after vaccination appeared only after vaccination, which suggests priming specific to the vaccine. Of the vaccine-specific clones in convalescent patients, 304 of 307, or nearly all, reacted only to SARS-CoV-2 spike and did not cross-react with common cold coronaviruses. The median number of SARS-CoV-2-reactive clonotypes rose from 20 to 25 after infection to 38 after vaccination, but the change was not significant.

CDR3 length: 13 amino acids, cysteine to phenylalanine. Just CDR3 DNA is preserved here, 39 bases in frame from base 1. The germline V gene supplies CDR1 SGHTA and CDR2 FQGTGA. V gives up 2 bases and J gives up 3 bases, and the segment between their germline ends measures 7 bases. This clonotype was detected a few times. Its target antigen remains unknown. Base qualities are not at hand, and no much larger clone is one base apart. The source of this sequence is a human donor who had recovered from COVID-19. Sequenced sample: CD4+ T cells from blood, cultured in vitro. The chain was built from TRBV7-3 and TRBJ2-5, with an unclear D gene assignment. The CDR3 region reads CASSLQPEETQYF. The DNA is as follows: TGTGCCAGCAGCTTACAACCTGAAGAGACCCAGTACTTC. This CDR3, with the reference TRBV7-3 and TRBJ2-5 proteins standing in past its ends, gives the full variable domain GAGVSQTPSNKVTEKGKYVELRCDPISGHTALYWYRQSLGQGPEFLIYFQGTGAADDSGLPNDRFFAVRPEGSVSTLKIQRTERGDSAVYLCASSLQPEETQYFGPGTRLLVL.